This TCR beta chain was found in a study of T-cell memory formation after mild COVID-19. Study as a whole: The study found TCR clusters largely donor specific.

Study-level results: Among CD4+ contracting clones, most were CM and EM, and CD8+ ones EMRA. In pre-infection memory, a portion of responding clones appeared, which suggested that cross-reactive memory joined. CD4/CD8 balance held among clones contracting day 15 to 85, and later expanders leaned CD4+.

A word on this clonotype: Its antigen is as yet unknown.

The V gene lost 5 bases and the J gene lost 6 bases, with 13 bases spanning the gap. Per germline, CDR1 MNHEY and CDR2 SVGAGI. There are 14 residues in the CDR3. Via MiXCR, TCRdb re-called the 5' RACE reads, giving one row per CDR3 protein. The sample shows around 110,000 distinct CDR3 sequences, over 13% of them seen only once. The chain recombines TRBV6-5 with TRBJ2-2; tentative D call: TRBD1 (6 bases). Sequences were obtained from PBMCs or a T cell subset sorted from them (not recorded which). The TCR was taken from a man between 18 and 35 years old who had mild COVID-19 (a few samples of this study predate the infection). Cell type and time point are not known. CDR3 loop: CASSHGQGSGELFF. CDR3 DNA: TGTGCCAGCAGTCATGGGCAGGGGTCCGGGGAGCTGTTTTTT.